The T cell receptor (beta chain) under discussion was sequenced for a study of blood T cell dynamics during melanoma immunotherapy. Every bulk PBMC sample received the same 350 ng of DNA. TCRdb's table, derived via immunoSEQ multiplex PCR, lists solely in-frame clones and lacks some. The sample holds roughly 25,000 clones, roughly 89% seen once. V was clipped by 0 bases and J by 2 bases, with 11 bases between them. CDR3 length equals 15 residues. The germline V gene encodes CDR1 SGHNT and CDR2 YYREEE (reference sequence). Regarding time point: pre-treatment baseline. The sequencing here drew on blood, taken from a patient treated with checkpoint blockade. The sequence derives from a human donor with melanoma. The chain has TRBV5-4 and TRBJ1-2; possibly TRBD1 for D (6 bases). Written as DNA, the CDR3 is TGTGCCAGCAGCTTGGCCGGGGGGCAAAACTATGGCTACACCTTC. Encoded protein: CASSLAGGQNYGYTF. Together with reference TRBV5-4 and TRBJ1-2, the CDR3 gives the full variable domain: ETGVTQSPTHLIKTRGQQVTLRCSSQSGHNTVSWYQQALGQGPQFIFQYYREEENGRGNFPPRFSGLQFPNYSSELNVNALELDDSALYLCASSLAGGQNYGYTFGSGTRLTVV.